This paragraph reports one T cell receptor beta chain. The entry originates in a study of T cell changes during pregnancy in multiple sclerosis. V shed 2 bases, J shed 7 bases, and the junction held 8 bases outside the gene matches. The CDR3 covers 15 residues. CDR1 and CDR2 (germline): MNHNS, SASEGT. TCRdb keeps only in-frame clones here, not all; method: immunoSEQ multiplex PCR. Found here are about 25,000 clones, around nine tenths of them singletons; the top ten hold approximately 13%. V usage is TRBV6-1 and J usage is TRBJ1-2; 9 positions match TRBD1. The starting material was CD8+ T cells from peripheral blood mononuclear cells, obtained in the first trimester of pregnancy. The source of this sequence is a female donor in good health, enrolled as a control in a pregnancy study. CDR3 DNA: TGTGCCAGCAGTGAACTGGGACAGGGTCCTAGTGGCTACACCTTC. Amino acids: CASSELGQGPSGYTF.